A single sample is the source of the 2 T cell receptor beta chains below, sequenced in a study of blood T cell repertoires in COVID-19. Produced via immunoSEQ multiplex PCR; TCRdb's table is partial and in-frame only. The sample has 220,000 or so clones, roughly 90% seen once. Sequencing was carried out using PBMCs or T cells enriched from blood (not recorded which). The source of these receptors is a man between 25 and 39 years old who had been exposed to COVID-19.

V usage is TRBV7-9 and J usage is TRBJ2-2; a weak D match, TRBD1 (7 bases). This CDR3 region has 15 residues. Trimming shortened V by 2 bases and J by 5 bases, and 12 bases separated the two germline ends. Germline values: CDR1 SEHNR, CDR2 FQNEAQ (reference sequence). CDR3: CASSLSGGKTGELFF. The CDR3 region has the DNA TGTGCCAGCAGCTTATCAGGGGGGAAGACCGGGGAGCTGTTTTTT. The variable domain in full, completed from reference TRBV7-9 and TRBJ2-2, reads DTGVSQNPRHKITKRGQNVTFRCDPISEHNRLYWYRQTLGQGPEFLTYFQNEAQLEKSRLLSDRFSAERPKGSFSTLEIQRTEQGDSAMYLCASSLSGGKTGELFFGEGSRLTVL.

The V gene is TRBV19, the J gene TRBJ2-4, with 14 bases that match TRBD2. Per germline, CDR1 LNHDA and CDR2 SQIVND (reference sequence). Germline trimming cut 5 bases from V and 6 bases from J; bases unmatched to any gene: 9. CDR3 length: 17 residues. CDR3 in amino acids: CASSYTGLAGGTNIQYF. CDR3 nucleotide sequence: TGTGCCAGTAGTTATACAGGACTAGCGGGGGGTACAAACATTCAGTACTTC.